Detailed here is one TCR beta chain. Antigen unknown. The analysis combined second doses at about 4 or about 12 weeks. This entry belongs to a study of T cell responses to AZD1222 COVID-19 vaccine. General study results and limits: Seropositive at baseline were only five or six AZD1222 recipients. Reports indicate that nearly half of spike-specific TCRs are directed at unmutated variant regions.

Sequencing was performed with immunoSEQ multiplex PCR; in TCRdb, only in-frame clones are kept and a portion is missing. The data show some 130,000 clones, 80% to 90% seen once. The germline V and J ends were trimmed by 9 bases and 1 base, with 16 bases remaining between them. Per the germline V gene, CDR1 is WNHNN and CDR2 is SYGVQD (reference sequence). The CDR3 runs 15 residues. Specimen: peripheral blood, collected 28 days after the second AZD1222 dose. The receptor comes from an adult who received the AZD1222 COVID-19 vaccine. This chain uses TRBV10-1 with TRBJ1-3; D is perhaps TRBD1 (5 bases). The CDR3 loop reads CARPGPKKSGNTIYF. Here the CDR3 DNA reads TGCGCCAGACCGGGACCCAAGAAGTCTGGAAACACCATATATTTT.